This T cell receptor (beta chain) is from a study of OX40 agonist ivuxolimab in advanced cancers. About the study: Dose-escalation subjects each had hepatocellular carcinoma, melanoma, renal cell or head and neck cancer. Findings and caveats of the study: By week 6 at 0.1 to 3.0 mg/kg, blood CD4+ and CD8+ T cells had expanded clonally.

Profiled with immunoSEQ multiplex PCR; TCRdb holds only in-frame clones, not every one. The sample lists under 100,000 clones, 92% occurring once. With respect to this clone: What it binds is unknown.

This CDR3 has 14 residues. CDR1 SGDLS and CDR2 YYNGEE come from the germline V gene. V was cut by 2 bases and J by 1 base, with 9 bases left in between. People who had autoimmune disease history or systemic immunosuppression were excluded. The receptor comes from an adult with an advanced solid tumor such as melanoma, head and neck, liver or kidney cancer. The chain couples TRBV9 to TRBJ2-5, with D possibly TRBD1 on 6 matching bases. The source was CD4+ or CD8+ T cells sorted from blood, collected in a trial of the OX40 agonist ivuxolimab. The CDR3 DNA follows: TGTGCCAGCAGCGTGAGGGGGACCCAAGAGACCCAGTACTTC. This translates into CASSVRGTQETQYF.